This record concerns one TCR beta chain sequence. The record originates from a study of cytomegalovirus exposure and HLA in healthy donors. The CDR3 is 15 amino acids. The germline V and J ends were trimmed by 0 bases and 3 bases, with 8 bases remaining between them. The germline CDR1 and CDR2 sequences are MNHEY and SVGAGI. It was with 60 Vbeta and 13 Jbeta primers that the PCR ran. Only in-frame clones appear in the TCRdb table, and some are missing; sequencing was by immunoSEQ multiplex PCR. The sample yields under 200,000 clones, about 70% seen once. Sequences were obtained from PBMCs. This clonotype originated in a middle-aged woman in good health and CMV-seropositive. The V gene is TRBV6-5, the J gene TRBJ2-2; no definite D call. CDR3: CASSYSDTYTGELFF. CDR3 coding DNA: TGTGCCAGCAGTTACTCCGACACCTACACCGGGGAGCTGTTTTTT.